The 26 T cell receptor beta chains below come from one sample, sequenced in a study of blood T cell repertoires in COVID-19. The assay was immunoSEQ multiplex PCR, and TCRdb's table has in-frame clones only and misses some. The repertoire includes roughly 80,000 clones, approximately 86% of them detected once, and 4% to 5.5% sits in the top ten. Sequences were obtained from peripheral blood. These receptors were collected from a woman of 80 years or more with acute or convalescent COVID-19.

In its sample, this clone was seen once. The chain joins TRBV4-3 to TRBJ2-2, with 11 bases matching TRBD2. With 0 bases clipped from V and 0 bases from J, the junction kept 6 bases outside the gene matches. This CDR3 comprises 19 residues. The germline V gene has CDR1 LGHNA and CDR2 YSLEER. The CDR3 DNA reads TGCGCCAGCAGCCAAGATCTCCTAGCGGGGGGCGCGAACACCGGGGAGCTGTTTTTT. Translation: CASSQDLLAGGANTGELFF.

The gene calls are TRBV5-1 and TRBJ1-2, with D tentatively TRBD1 (6 bases). This CDR3 region has 15 residues. Trimming removed 0 bases from V and 0 bases from J, with 9 bases in between. Germline lookup yields CDR1 SGHRS and CDR2 YFSETQ. The CDR3 sequence is CASSLDGGPNYGYTF. Here the CDR3 DNA reads TGCGCCAGCAGCTTGGACGGGGGGCCTAACTATGGCTACACCTTC. Together with reference TRBV5-1 and TRBJ1-2, the CDR3 gives the full variable domain: KAGVTQTPRYLIKTRGQQVTLSCSPISGHRSVSWYQQTPGQGLQFLFEYFSETQRNKGNFPGRFSGRQFSNSRSEMNVSTLELGDSALYLCASSLDGGPNYGYTFGSGTRLTVV.

The J gene is TRBJ2-2, the V gene TRBV6-2 or TRBV6-3, with D tentatively TRBD1 (6 bases). Germline values: CDR1 MNHEY, CDR2 SVGEGT. The CDR3 is made up of 15 amino acids. V gave up 5 bases and J gave up 1 base, with 11 bases separating them. The CDR3 nucleotides are TGTGCCAGCAGTGAGGGGGACGGGAACACCGGGGAGCTGTTTTTT. This gives the protein CASSEGDGNTGELFF.

V is TRBV12-2 and J is TRBJ1-5; the D segment call TRBD1 is taken from the table without a DNA check. TRBV12-2 is marked as a pseudogene. The CDR3 sequence is 15 residues long. The CDR3 DNA is TGTGCAAGTCGCTTAGGACAGGGTAGGGATCAGCCCCAGCATTTT. This encodes CASRLGQGRDQPQHF.

This sequence joins TRBV6-6 and TRBJ2-2, with 8 bases identical to TRBD1. The CDR3 consists of 16 residues. J lost 4 bases, V lost 6 bases, and 10 bases had no gene match. Looked up from germline, CDR1 is MNHNY and CDR2 is SVGAGI (reference sequence). The CDR3 loop reads CASRSTGGIATGELFF. Written as DNA, the CDR3 is TGTGCCAGCAGGTCCACAGGGGGGATCGCCACCGGGGAGCTGTTTTTT.

The chain recombines TRBV19 with TRBJ2-7, with TRBD1 matching over 9 bases. Germline values: CDR1 LNHDA, CDR2 SQIVND (reference sequence). V was pared by 4 bases and J by 6 bases, with 4 bases of the junction left unmatched. The CDR3 covers 13 residues. The CDR3: CASSTGQGTEQYF. Here the CDR3 DNA reads TGTGCCAGTAGTACGGGACAGGGAACCGAGCAGTACTTC. Variable domain in full (rest from reference TRBV19 and TRBJ2-7): DGGITQSPKYLFRKEGQNVTLSCEQNLNHDAMYWYRQDPGQGLRLIYYSQIVNDFQKGDIAEGYSVSREKKESFPLTVTSAQKNPTAFYLCASSTGQGTEQYFGPGTRLTVT.

This clone is a singleton in its sample. The V and J genes are TRBV6-5 and TRBJ1-1, with D possibly TRBD1 on 6 matching bases. There are 13 residues in the CDR3. With 6 bases removed from V and 4 bases from J, the gap between germline ends came to 12 bases. Germline CDR1 reads MNHEY; CDR2 reads SVGAGI. The chain's CDR3 is CASRPQGITEAFF. The CDR3 DNA reads as TGTGCCAGCAGACCCCAGGGGATCACTGAAGCTTTCTTT.

This chain connects TRBV10-3 to TRBJ2-3, with TRBD1 as a possible D gene (6 bases). The CDR3 length is 15 residues. The V end lost 5 bases, the J end lost 3 bases, and 15 bases lay between the germline ends. In germline, CDR1 is ENHRY, CDR2 SYGVKD. The CDR3 bases are TGTGCCATCAGTACAGGGAGTTACCGGACAGATACGCAGTATTTT. Translated, it gives CAISTGSYRTDTQYF.

A few counts support this clone. The V gene is TRBV7-3, the J gene TRBJ2-1; 8 nucleotides match TRBD2. CDR1 is SGHTA and CDR2 is FQGTGA in the germline V gene. The junction had 11 bases not matched to a gene; V was cut back by 4 bases and J by 9 bases. This CDR3 is built from 15 residues. Here the CDR3 reads CASSSTGTSIGEQFF. The CDR3 bases are TGTGCCAGCAGCTCCACCGGGACTAGTATCGGTGAGCAGTTCTTC.

The chain links TRBV30 to TRBJ2-2, with TRBD1 matching over 11 bases. CDR3 length equals 16 residues. Looked up from germline, CDR1 is GTSNPN and CDR2 is SVGIG (reference sequence). V lost 4 bases to trimming and J lost 2 bases; unmatched junction nucleotides: 6. The CDR3 coding sequence is TGTGCCTGGACCCCCCGGACAGGGGGCAACACCGGGGAGCTGTTTTTT. This codes for CAWTPRTGGNTGELFF.

The CDR3: CATGTGGPSGFF. In nucleotides, the CDR3 is TGTGCCACCGGGACAGGGGGCCCCTCCGGGTTCTTC. The genes are TRBV15 and TRBJ2-1, with 12 bases that match TRBD1. The germline CDR1 and CDR2 sequences are LNHNV and YYDKDF (reference sequence). The CDR3 spans 12 residues. Losses at the gene ends were 8 bases for V and 15 bases for J; bases not matched to a gene: 8.

The chain links TRBV7-2 to TRBJ2-1; D is perhaps TRBD2 (7 bases). Germline CDR1 SGHTA, CDR2 FQGNSA. V lost 4 bases and J lost 10, with 17 bases in between. The CDR3 is made up of 14 amino acids. CDR3 in DNA: TGTGCCAGCAGCTCCCCCCCGGGGGGCCGAGAGCAGTTCTTC. Translation: CASSSPPGGREQFF.

The chain employs TRBV3-1 (or the pseudogene TRBV3-2) and TRBJ2-6; D remains unclear. This CDR3 has 18 amino acids. The ends were cut back, 5 bases at V and 0 bases at J, with 17 bases in the middle. The germline gives CDR1 LGHDT, CDR2 YNNKEL (reference sequence). This CDR3 is CASSAVPTSSSGANVLTF. In DNA form, the CDR3 reads TGTGCCAGCAGCGCTGTCCCTACTTCGAGCTCTGGGGCCAACGTCCTGACTTTC.

This chain joins TRBV29-1 and TRBJ2-2; D gene ambiguous. The CDR3 totals 12 residues. CDR1 and CDR2 (germline): SQVTM, ANQGSEA. V gave up 0 bases and J gave up 6 bases, with 5 bases separating them. CDR3 protein: CSVEDPPGELFF. In DNA, the CDR3 is TGCAGCGTTGAAGATCCTCCCGGGGAGCTGTTTTTT.

This clone has only one observation. This chain connects TRBV27 to TRBJ2-1; 12 nucleotides line up with TRBD2. The CDR3 length is 16 residues. J lost 2 bases, V lost 7 bases, and 6 bases had no gene match. Germline CDR1 MNHEY, CDR2 SMNVEV (reference sequence). The CDR3: CASTPTSGGTYNEQFF. CDR3 bases: TGTGCCAGCACCCCGACTAGCGGGGGAACCTACAATGAGCAGTTCTTC.

This clone was detected once. The genes are TRBV7-9 and TRBJ1-2, with 7 bases identical to TRBD1. The CDR3 is 13 residues long. V gave up 5 bases and J gave up 4 bases; unmatched junction bases: 4. CDR1 SEHNR and CDR2 FQNEAQ come from the germline V gene (reference sequence). The CDR3 region has the DNA TGTGCCAGCAGCGTCTCAGGGGGCTATGGCTACACCTTC. It codes for CASSVSGGYGYTF.

This clone was found once. This chain links TRBV9 with TRBJ2-6; 7 bases align to TRBD1. Germline-derived CDR1 and CDR2 are SGDLS and YYNGEE. This CDR3 comprises 15 residues. After removal of 0 bases from V and 6 bases from J, the junction contained 3 bases not matched to a gene. The CDR3 reads CASSVGQGQANVLTF. The CDR3 DNA follows: TGTGCCAGCAGCGTAGGACAGGGCCAGGCCAACGTCCTGACTTTC.

V is TRBV28 and J is TRBJ1-5; D possibly corresponds to TRBD1 (5 bases). Deletions cut 2 bases from V and 5 bases from J, with 10 bases between. This CDR3 has 14 residues. Germline values: CDR1 MDHEN, CDR2 SYDVKM. CDR3 DNA: TGTGCCAGCAGTTTAGGGGGGGATGATCAGCCCCAGCATTTT. Translating gives CASSLGGDDQPQHF.

The rearrangement joins TRBV11-2 to TRBJ2-3, with 7 positions matching TRBD2. The CDR3 extends over 15 amino acids. Germline trimming cut 4 bases from V and 6 bases from J; bases unmatched to any gene: 10. Looked up from germline, CDR1 is SGHAT and CDR2 is FQNNGV. CDR3 coding DNA: TGTGCCAGCAGCTCAACCCGATCCGGGGGGGATACGCAGTATTTT. Amino acids: CASSSTRSGGDTQYF.

The CDR3 DNA sequence: TGCGCCAGCAGCCTGCAGGGGGCGAGTGGTACCACAGATACGCAGTATTTT. Residues: CASSLQGASGTTDTQYF. The chain is built from TRBV5-1 and TRBJ2-3; the match to TRBD1 covers 8 bases. The V segment lost 4 bases and the J segment 2 bases; nucleotides outside the gene matches: 12. This CDR3 comprises 17 residues. Germline CDR1 is SGHRS and CDR2 is YFSETQ.

The J gene is TRBJ1-2, the V gene TRBV25-1, with D unclear. Per germline, CDR1 MGHDK and CDR2 SYGVNS. Trimming shortened V by 6 bases and J by 1 base, and 12 bases separated the two germline ends. The CDR3 length is 14 residues. The CDR3 DNA is TGTGCCAGCAGCGACTCCGGGAGTAACTATGGCTACACCTTC. It encodes CASSDSGSNYGYTF.

The CDR3 region is CASSETATSGEQYF. As DNA, the CDR3 is TGCGCCAGCAGCGAAACGGCCACCTCGGGCGAGCAGTACTTC. The V and J genes are TRBV5-1 and TRBJ2-7; no definite D call. The CDR3 has 14 residues. The germline V gene has CDR1 SGHRS and CDR2 YFSETQ. Trimming removed 4 bases from V and 6 bases from J, with 17 bases in between.

V usage is TRBV5-6 and J usage is TRBJ2-4; D not certain. CDR1 and CDR2 (germline): SGHDT, YYEEEE. The CDR3 sequence is 13 residues long. V lost 5 bases and J lost 7, with 13 bases in between. CDR3 amino acids: CASRSSAENIQYF. CDR3 nucleotides: TGTGCCAGCAGATCGTCGGCGGAGAACATTCAGTACTTC.

The rearrangement joins TRBV19 to TRBJ2-3, with 7 positions matching TRBD2. The length of the CDR3 is 16 residues. Germline loops: CDR1 LNHDA, CDR2 SQIVND (reference sequence). V was clipped by 5 bases and J by 0 bases; unmatched bases: 8. DNA of the CDR3: TGTGCCAGTAGTGTCCCTTACGGGGGGAGCACAGATACGCAGTATTTT. Protein product: CASSVPYGGSTDTQYF. The full variable domain, completed using reference TRBV19 and TRBJ2-3, is DGGITQSPKYLFRKEGQNVTLSCEQNLNHDAMYWYRQDPGQGLRLIYYSQIVNDFQKGDIAEGYSVSREKKESFPLTVTSAQKNPTAFYLCASSVPYGGSTDTQYFGPGTRLTVL.

The chain has TRBV30 and TRBJ1-2; D is unresolved. The CDR3 is 15 amino acids. The V and J ends lost 3 bases and 4 bases respectively, with 18 bases between them. CDR1 is GTSNPN and CDR2 is SVGIG in the germline V gene (reference sequence). The CDR3 nucleotides read TGTGCCTGGAGGACCCCGGGTTTAACCCTCTATGGCTACACCTTC. It encodes CAWRTPGLTLYGYTF.

The J gene is TRBJ1-6, the V gene TRBV9; 8 bases are shared with TRBD1. The germline V gene encodes CDR1 SGDLS and CDR2 YYNGEE. The CDR3 spans 15 residues. V lost 3 bases, J lost 7 bases, and 6 bases stayed unmatched. This CDR3 is CASSDRTGPNSPLHF. The CDR3 DNA reads as TGTGCCAGCAGCGATAGGACAGGGCCGAATTCACCCCTCCACTTT.